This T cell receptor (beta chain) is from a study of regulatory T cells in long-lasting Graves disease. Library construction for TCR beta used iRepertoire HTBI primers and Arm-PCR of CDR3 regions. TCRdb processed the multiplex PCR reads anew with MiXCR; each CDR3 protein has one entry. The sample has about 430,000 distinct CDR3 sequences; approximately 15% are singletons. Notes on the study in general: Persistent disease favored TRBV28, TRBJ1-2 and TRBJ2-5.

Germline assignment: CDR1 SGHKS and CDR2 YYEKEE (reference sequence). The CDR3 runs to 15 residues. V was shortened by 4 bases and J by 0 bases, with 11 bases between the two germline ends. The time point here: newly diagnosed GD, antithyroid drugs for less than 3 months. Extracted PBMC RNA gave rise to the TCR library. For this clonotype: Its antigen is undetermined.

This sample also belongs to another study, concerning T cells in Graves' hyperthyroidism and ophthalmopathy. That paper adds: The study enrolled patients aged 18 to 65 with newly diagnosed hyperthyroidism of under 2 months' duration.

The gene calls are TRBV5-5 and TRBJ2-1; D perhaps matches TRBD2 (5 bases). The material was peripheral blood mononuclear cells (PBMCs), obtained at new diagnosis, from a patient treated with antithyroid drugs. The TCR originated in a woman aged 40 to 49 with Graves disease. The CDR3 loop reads CASSRGLSSYNEQFF. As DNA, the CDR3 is TGTGCCAGCAGCCGCGGGCTAAGCTCCTACAATGAGCAGTTCTTC.